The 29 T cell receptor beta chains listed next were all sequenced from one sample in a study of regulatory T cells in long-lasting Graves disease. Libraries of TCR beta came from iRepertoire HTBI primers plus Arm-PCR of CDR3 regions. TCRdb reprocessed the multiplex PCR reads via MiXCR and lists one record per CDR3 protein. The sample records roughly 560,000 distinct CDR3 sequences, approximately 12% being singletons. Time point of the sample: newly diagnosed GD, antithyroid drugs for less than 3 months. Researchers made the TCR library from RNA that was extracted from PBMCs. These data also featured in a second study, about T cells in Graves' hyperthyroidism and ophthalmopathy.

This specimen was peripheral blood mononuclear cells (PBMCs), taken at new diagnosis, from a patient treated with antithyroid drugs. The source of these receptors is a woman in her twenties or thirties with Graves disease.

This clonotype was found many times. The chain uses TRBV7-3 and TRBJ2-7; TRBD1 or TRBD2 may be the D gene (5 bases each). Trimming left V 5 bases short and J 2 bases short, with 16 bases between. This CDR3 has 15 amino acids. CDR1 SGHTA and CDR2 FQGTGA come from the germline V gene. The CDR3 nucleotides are TGTGCCAGCAGCGTCCTCGGGACGGATCCCTACGAGCAGTACTTC. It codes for CASSVLGTDPYEQYF.

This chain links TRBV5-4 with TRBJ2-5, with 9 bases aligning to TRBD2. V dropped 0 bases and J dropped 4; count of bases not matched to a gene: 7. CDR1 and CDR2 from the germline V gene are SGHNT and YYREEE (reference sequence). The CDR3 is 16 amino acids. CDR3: CASSLAGSGSTETQYF. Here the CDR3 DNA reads TGTGCCAGCAGCTTGGCGGGTAGCGGGAGCACAGAGACCCAGTACTTC.

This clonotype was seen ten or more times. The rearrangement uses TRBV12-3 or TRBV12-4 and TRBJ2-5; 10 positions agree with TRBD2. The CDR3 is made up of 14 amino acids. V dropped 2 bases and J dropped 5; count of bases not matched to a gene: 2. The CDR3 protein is CASSLLAGVETQYF. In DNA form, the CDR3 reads TGTGCCAGCAGTTTACTAGCGGGAGTTGAGACCCAGTACTTC.

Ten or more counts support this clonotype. The chain's CDR3 is CASPGWIGAEAFF. DNA of the CDR3: TGTGCCAGCCCCGGGTGGATTGGGGCTGAAGCTTTCTTT. V usage is TRBV6-2 or TRBV6-3 and J usage is TRBJ1-1, with D unclear. The CDR3 consists of 13 residues. Trimming took off 8 bases at V and 6 bases at J, with 16 bases between the two ends. Germline CDR1 and CDR2: MNHEY and SVGEGT.

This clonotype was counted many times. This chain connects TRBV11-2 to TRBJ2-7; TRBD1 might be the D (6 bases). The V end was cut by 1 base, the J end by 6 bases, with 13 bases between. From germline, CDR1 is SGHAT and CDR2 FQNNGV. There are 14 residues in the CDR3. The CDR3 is CASSLGGLEGEQYF. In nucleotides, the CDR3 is TGTGCCAGCAGCTTAGGGGGGCTCGAGGGCGAGCAGTACTTC.

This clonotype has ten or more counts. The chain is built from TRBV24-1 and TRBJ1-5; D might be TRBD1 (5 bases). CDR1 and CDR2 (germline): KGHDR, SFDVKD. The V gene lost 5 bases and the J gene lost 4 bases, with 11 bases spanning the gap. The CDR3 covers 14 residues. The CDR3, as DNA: TGTGCCACCAGTGCTCTCGACAGTAATCAGCCCCAGCATTTT. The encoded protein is CATSALDSNQPQHF.

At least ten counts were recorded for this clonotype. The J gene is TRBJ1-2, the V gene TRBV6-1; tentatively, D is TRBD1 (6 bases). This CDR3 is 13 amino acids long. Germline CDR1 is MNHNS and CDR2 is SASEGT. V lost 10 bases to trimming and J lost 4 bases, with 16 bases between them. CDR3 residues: CAITGILGYGYTF. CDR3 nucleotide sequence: TGTGCCATAACAGGGATTCTTGGCTATGGCTACACCTTC.

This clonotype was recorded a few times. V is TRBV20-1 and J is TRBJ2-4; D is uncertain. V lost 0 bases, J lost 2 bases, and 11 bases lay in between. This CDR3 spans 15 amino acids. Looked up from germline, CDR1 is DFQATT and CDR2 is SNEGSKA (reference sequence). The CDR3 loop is CSARDWSASKNIQYF. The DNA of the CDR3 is TGCAGTGCTAGAGATTGGTCAGCGTCCAAAAACATTCAGTACTTC.

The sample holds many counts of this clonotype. The CDR3: CASSQAPNQPQHF. The CDR3 nucleotides read TGTGCCAGCAGCCAAGCACCTAATCAGCCCCAGCATTTT. V gene TRBV4-2 combines with J gene TRBJ1-5; D uncertain. Trimming cost V 1 base and J 4 bases, with 5 bases left between them. The length of the CDR3 is 13 residues. Germline CDR1 reads LGHNA; CDR2 reads YNFKEQ.

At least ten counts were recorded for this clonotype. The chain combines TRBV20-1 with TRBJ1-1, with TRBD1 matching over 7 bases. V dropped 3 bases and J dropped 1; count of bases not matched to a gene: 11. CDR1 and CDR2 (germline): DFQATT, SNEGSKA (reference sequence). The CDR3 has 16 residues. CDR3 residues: CSARKSWDSQNTEAFF. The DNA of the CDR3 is TGCAGTGCTAGGAAGAGCTGGGACAGCCAGAACACTGAAGCTTTCTTT.

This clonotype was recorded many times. As DNA, the CDR3 is TGTGCCAGCAGTCATTCCCTCACGGTAATGAACACTGAAGCTTTCTTT. Protein product: CASSHSLTVMNTEAFF. The V and J genes are TRBV27 and TRBJ1-1; no clear D. V was clipped by 5 bases and J by 0 bases, with 16 bases between them. Germline CDR1 MNHEY, CDR2 SMNVEV (reference sequence). This CDR3 contains 16 residues.

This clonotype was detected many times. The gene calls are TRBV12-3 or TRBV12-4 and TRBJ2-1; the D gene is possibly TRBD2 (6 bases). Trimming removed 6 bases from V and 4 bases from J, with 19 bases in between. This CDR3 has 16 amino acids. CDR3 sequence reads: CASRPEGSGGYNEQFF. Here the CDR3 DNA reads TGTGCCAGCAGGCCCGAGGGTAGCGGAGGATACAATGAGCAGTTCTTC.

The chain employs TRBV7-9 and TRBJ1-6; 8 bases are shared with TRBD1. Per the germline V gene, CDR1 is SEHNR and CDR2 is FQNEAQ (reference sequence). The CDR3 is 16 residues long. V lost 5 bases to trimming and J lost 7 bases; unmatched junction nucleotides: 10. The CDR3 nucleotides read TGTGCCAGCAGCCGAAGTTACAGGGGGAGGAATTCACCCCTCCACTTT. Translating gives CASSRSYRGRNSPLHF.

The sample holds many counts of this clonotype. The CDR3 is CASSYSRTGGGGAFF. In DNA form, the CDR3 reads TGTGCCAGCAGTTACTCTAGGACAGGGGGCGGTGGAGCTTTCTTT. The J gene is TRBJ1-1, the V gene TRBV6-5; 11 bases match TRBD1. V was pared by 0 bases and J by 10 bases, with 7 bases of the junction left unmatched. CDR3 length: 15 amino acids. Germline CDR1 reads MNHEY; CDR2 reads SVGAGI.

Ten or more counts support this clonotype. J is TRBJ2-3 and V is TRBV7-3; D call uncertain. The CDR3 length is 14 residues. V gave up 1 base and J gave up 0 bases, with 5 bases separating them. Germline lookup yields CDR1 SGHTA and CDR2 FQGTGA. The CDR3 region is CASSLMLSTDTQYF. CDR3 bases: TGTGCCAGCAGCTTAATGCTTAGCACAGATACGCAGTATTTT.

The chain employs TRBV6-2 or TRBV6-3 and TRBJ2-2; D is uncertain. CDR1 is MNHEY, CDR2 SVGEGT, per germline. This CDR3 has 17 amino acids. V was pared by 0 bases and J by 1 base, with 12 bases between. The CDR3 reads CASSYSGGYRNTGELFF. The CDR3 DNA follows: TGTGCCAGCAGTTACTCCGGTGGCTATAGGAACACCGGGGAGCTGTTTTTT.

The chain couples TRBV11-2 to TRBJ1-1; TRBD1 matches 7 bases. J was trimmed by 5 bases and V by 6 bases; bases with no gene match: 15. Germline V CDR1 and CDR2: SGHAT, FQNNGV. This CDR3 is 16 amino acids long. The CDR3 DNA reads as TGTGCCAGCAGGTACTACAAACGACAGGGAAGGACTGAAGCTTTCTTT. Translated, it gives CASRYYKRQGRTEAFF.

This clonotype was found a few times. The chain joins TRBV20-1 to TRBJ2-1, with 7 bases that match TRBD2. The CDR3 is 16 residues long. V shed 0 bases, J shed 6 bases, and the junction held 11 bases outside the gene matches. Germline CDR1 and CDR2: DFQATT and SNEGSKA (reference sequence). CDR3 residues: CSARDFRGSHLNEQFF. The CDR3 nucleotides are TGCAGTGCTAGAGATTTCCGCGGGAGTCATCTCAATGAGCAGTTCTTC.

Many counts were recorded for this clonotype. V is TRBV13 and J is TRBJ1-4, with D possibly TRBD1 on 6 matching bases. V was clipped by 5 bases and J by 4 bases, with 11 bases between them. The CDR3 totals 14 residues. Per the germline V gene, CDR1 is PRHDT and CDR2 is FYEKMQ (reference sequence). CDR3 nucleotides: TGTGCCAGCAGCATGACAGGCTTTAATGAAAAACTGTTTTTT. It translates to CASSMTGFNEKLFF.

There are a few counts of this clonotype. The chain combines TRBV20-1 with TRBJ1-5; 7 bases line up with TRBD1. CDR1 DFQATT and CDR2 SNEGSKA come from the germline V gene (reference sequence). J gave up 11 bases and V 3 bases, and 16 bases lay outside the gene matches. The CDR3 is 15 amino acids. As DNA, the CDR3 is TGCAGTGCTAGTCCCCCGGGACAGTCACTTCTAGCCCAGCATTTT. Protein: CSASPPGQSLLAQHF.

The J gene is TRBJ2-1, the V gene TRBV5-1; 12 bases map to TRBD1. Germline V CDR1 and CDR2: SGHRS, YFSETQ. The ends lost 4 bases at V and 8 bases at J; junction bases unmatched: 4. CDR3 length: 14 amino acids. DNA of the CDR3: TGCGCCAGCAGCGCCGGGACAGGGGGCTATGAGCAGTTCTTC. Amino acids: CASSAGTGGYEQFF.

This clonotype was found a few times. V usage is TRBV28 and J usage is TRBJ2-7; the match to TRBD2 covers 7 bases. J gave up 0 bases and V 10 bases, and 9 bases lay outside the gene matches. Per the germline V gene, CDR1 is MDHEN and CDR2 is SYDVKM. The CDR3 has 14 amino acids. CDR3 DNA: TGTGCCATCCTAGGAGCGGGAAGCTCCTACGAGCAGTACTTC. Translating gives CAILGAGSSYEQYF.

The CDR3 protein is CASSFLLLGNTEAFF. The CDR3 bases are TGTGCCAGCAGTTTCTTATTGTTAGGGAACACTGAAGCTTTCTTT. The chain uses TRBV28 and TRBJ1-1, with D unresolved. The CDR3 sequence is 15 residues long. Looked up from germline, CDR1 is MDHEN and CDR2 is SYDVKM. V lost 3 bases, J lost 1 base, and 12 bases lay in between. Full variable domain (rest looked up from reference TRBV28 and TRBJ1-1): DVKVTQSSRYLVKRTGEKVFLECVQDMDHENMFWYRQDPGLGLRLIYFSYDVKMKEKGDIPEGYSVSREKKERFSLILESASTNQTSMYLCASSFLLLGNTEAFFGQGTRLTVV.

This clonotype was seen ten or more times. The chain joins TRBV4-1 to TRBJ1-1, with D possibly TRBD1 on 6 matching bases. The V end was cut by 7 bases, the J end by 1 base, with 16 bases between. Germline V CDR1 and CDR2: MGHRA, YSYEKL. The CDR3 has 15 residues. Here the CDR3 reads CASIGTQKGNTEAFF. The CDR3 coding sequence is TGCGCCAGCATCGGGACACAAAAGGGGAACACTGAAGCTTTCTTT.

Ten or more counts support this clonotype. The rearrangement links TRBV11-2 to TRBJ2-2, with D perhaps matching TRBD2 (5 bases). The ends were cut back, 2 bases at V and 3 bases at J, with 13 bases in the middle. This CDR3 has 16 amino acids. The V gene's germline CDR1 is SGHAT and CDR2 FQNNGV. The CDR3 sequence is CASSLTGWLDTGELFF. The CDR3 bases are TGTGCCAGCAGCTTAACGGGATGGCTCGACACCGGGGAGCTGTTTTTT.

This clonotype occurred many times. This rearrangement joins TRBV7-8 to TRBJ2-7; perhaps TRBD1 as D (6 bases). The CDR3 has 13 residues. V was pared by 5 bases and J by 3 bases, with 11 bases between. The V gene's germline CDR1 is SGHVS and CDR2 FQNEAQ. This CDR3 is CASSRQEGYEQYF. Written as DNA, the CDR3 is TGTGCCAGCAGCAGACAGGAAGGCTACGAGCAGTACTTC.

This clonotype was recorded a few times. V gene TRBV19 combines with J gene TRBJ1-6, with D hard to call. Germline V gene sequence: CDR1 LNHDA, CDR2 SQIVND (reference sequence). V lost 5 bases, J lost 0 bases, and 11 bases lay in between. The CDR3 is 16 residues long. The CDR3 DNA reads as TGTGCCAGTAGTGTTAAAGTGAGCTCCTATAATTCACCCCTCCACTTT. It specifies CASSVKVSSYNSPLHF.

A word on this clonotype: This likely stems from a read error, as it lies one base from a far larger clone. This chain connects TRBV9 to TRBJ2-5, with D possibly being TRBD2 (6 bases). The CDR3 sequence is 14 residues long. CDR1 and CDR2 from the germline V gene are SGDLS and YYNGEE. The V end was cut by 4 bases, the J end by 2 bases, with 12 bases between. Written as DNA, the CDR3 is TGTGCCAGCAGCTCAGGGACTTATCAAGAGACCCAGTACTTC. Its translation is CASSSGTYQETQYF.

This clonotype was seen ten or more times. CDR3 residues: CASSGRVPLAANSYEQYF. The DNA for the CDR3 is TGTGCCAGCAGCGGACGGGTACCGTTGGCGGCTAACTCCTACGAGCAGTACTTC. The chain couples TRBV27 to TRBJ2-7; D not certain. V lost 6 bases and J 0 bases, leaving 24 bases between the germline ends. The length of the CDR3 is 18 residues. Germline CDR1 and CDR2: MNHEY and SMNVEV (reference sequence).